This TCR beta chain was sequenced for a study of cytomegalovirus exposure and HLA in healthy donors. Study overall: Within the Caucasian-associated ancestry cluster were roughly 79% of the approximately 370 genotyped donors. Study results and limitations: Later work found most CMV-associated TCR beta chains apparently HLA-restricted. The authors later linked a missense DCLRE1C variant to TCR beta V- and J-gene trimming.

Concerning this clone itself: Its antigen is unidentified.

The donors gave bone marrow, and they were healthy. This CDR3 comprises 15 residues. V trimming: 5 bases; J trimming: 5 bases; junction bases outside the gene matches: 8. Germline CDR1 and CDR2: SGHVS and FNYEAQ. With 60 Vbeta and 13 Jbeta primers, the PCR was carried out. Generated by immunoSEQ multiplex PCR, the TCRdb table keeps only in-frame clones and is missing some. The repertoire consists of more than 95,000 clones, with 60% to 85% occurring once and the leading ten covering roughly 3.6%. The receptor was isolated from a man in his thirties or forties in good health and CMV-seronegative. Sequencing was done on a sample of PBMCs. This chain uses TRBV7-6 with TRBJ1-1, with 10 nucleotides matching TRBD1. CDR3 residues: CASSVQTGGRTEAFF. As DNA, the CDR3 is TGTGCCAGCAGCGTACAGACAGGGGGCCGGACTGAAGCTTTCTTT.